This T cell receptor beta chain is from a study of cytomegalovirus exposure and HLA in healthy donors. The CDR3 consists of 14 residues. Trimming left V 8 bases short and J 1 base short, with 14 bases between. Germline V gene lookup returns CDR1 MNHNS and CDR2 SASEGT. Amplification used 60 Vbeta primers and 13 Jbeta primers. TCRdb keeps only in-frame clones here, not all; method: immunoSEQ multiplex PCR. Counted here are about 140,000 clones, approximately 78% occurring once; the ten biggest clones make up 2.5% to 3%. This receptor was obtained from a female donor in good health and CMV-seronegative. This rearrangement joins TRBV6-1 to TRBJ1-1, with TRBD1 as a possible D gene (6 bases). Material: PBMCs. The CDR3 here is CASGPGTQNTEAFF. The CDR3 DNA sequence: TGTGCCAGCGGCCCCGGGACACAGAACACTGAAGCTTTCTTT.